This T cell receptor beta chain was identified during a study of T cell responses to AZD1222 COVID-19 vaccine (dated by TCRdb to 2020 to 2022). General notes on the study: A total of under 250 trial participants underwent TCR sequencing, of whom approximately 200 had received two doses of AZD1222 and 26 had received two doses of the MenACWY control vaccine. Trial participants were enrolled into age subgroups of 18-55, 56-69 and 70-plus years, which contained about 150, 28 and 57 TCR-sequenced participants, respectively. On the study overall, not on this receptor specifically: Most participants were white British and females outnumbered males, and the authors suggested that clonal diversity may have been underestimated. Because no day 14 peak-response samples were available, the repertoires could be characterized only after the peak T cell response. Spike-specific TCR breadth and depth rose significantly after two AZD1222 doses compared with day 0 and with MenACWY recipients. Nearly half of unique spike-specific TCRs reportedly recognized epitopes outside regions mutated in the B.1.351 and B.1.1.7 variants. The whole spike protein was spanned by vaccine-associated CD4 TCRs, and dominant responses were seen in regions 160-218 and 743-854. In the small 56-69-year group, the increase in depth fell short of significance, most likely because of low power. Conclusions about previously exposed vaccinees were limited because only six AZD1222 recipients were SARS-CoV-2 seropositive at baseline.

The CDR3 regions of human TCRbeta chains were analyzed by immunosequencing. In the paper's pipeline: Repertoire TCRs were checked for matches against a reference library of SARS-CoV-2-specific TCRs that had been generated using the MIRA antigen-specificity platform. Breadth was defined as the fraction of unique TCRs that were SARS-CoV-2-associated, and depth was defined as the fraction of total T cells that were SARS-CoV-2-associated. Using the MIRA data, each spike-specific TCR was mapped to the spike region that the TCR reacts to and placed in a CD4 or CD8 class. Log10-transformed breadth and depth values were compared by one-way ANOVA with Sidak's multiple comparisons tests. As stored in TCRdb, this immuneACCESS dataset retains in-frame rearrangements with V and J assigned. A fraction of the clones does not appear; measured against another copy, unresolved V genes explain less than half of the discrepancy, and the remainder lacks a known reason. V and J calls and clone size follow that table, whereas D and trimming were derived from the DNA. For this sample there are 35,000 to 50,000 clones; 80% appear just once. Of the sample, roughly a fifth is held by the ten largest clones.

Spanning cysteine to phenylalanine, the CDR3 consists of 13 amino acids. CDR3 DNA only is kept here, 39 bases in frame from base 1. Looking up the germline V gene yields CDR1 SGHTA and CDR2 FQGNSA. The junction shows trimming of 5 bases on V and 9 bases on J, plus 11 bases between the germline ends. Reading the label with the study, this specimen's time point is: about 28 days (+/-7) after the second vaccine dose. Per the publication, the treatment or condition label means: meningococcal conjugate vaccine given as trial control. Vaccinee samples were obtained from the UK trials COV001 and COV002, which included a single-blind randomized controlled phase 2/3 trial of AZD1222 (ChAdOx1 nCoV-19) in healthy adults. For TCRbeta chain sequencing, PBMC samples from trial participants were taken at day 0 and at day 28 after the second dose. With regard to this clone: Its antigen is still unknown. No base quality information exists; no much larger clone differs at one position.

This chain is built from TRBV7-2 and TRBJ1-6; the D gene cannot be resolved reliably. The clonotype originates from an adult who received the MenACWY meningococcal vaccine as a control. The sample in question was peripheral blood, obtained 28 days after the second dose of the MenACWY control vaccine. The DNA sequence is TGTGCCAGCAGCCCCCGCCCTGGTTCACCCCTCCACTTT. Translated, this is CASSPRPGSPLHF.